This paragraph covers one T cell receptor beta chain sequence. Its antigen is currently unknown. Per germline, CDR1 MNHEY and CDR2 SVGAGI. With 5 bases removed from V and 0 bases from J, the gap between germline ends came to 7 bases. The CDR3 loop spans 13 amino acids. Here immunoSEQ multiplex PCR was the method, and the copy in TCRdb shows in-frame clones only, minus some. The sample contains hundreds of thousands of clones, under 80% of which appear only once. The sample belongs to a study of cytotoxic CD8 clonotypes in ibrutinib-treated CLL. Study as a whole: Outcomes included approximately 25 partial and 2 complete responses; after median approximately six years, around 15 stayed remitted and around 12 progressed. Response samples came after a median 12 months of treatment, range 6 to 36.

The study, taken as a whole, reports: Clonality measured at baseline exceeded age-matched healthy donors, tracking circulating CD8+ T-cell counts.

This chain links TRBV6-5 with TRBJ1-1; D gene uncertain. The sequence was collected from a human donor with chronic lymphocytic leukemia. The specimen comprised PBMCs, sampled after 24 months of ibrutinib treatment. The CDR3 protein is CASSGNVNTEAFF. CDR3 nucleotides: TGTGCCAGCAGTGGGAATGTGAACACTGAAGCTTTCTTT.